The rows below give T cell receptor beta chains drawn from one sample of a study of blood T cells in healthy people across ages. In TCRdb, the 5' RACE reads were re-called with MiXCR into one record per CDR3 protein. Of about 1.5 million distinct CDR3 sequences in the sample, approximately 42% are singletons; the top ten hold under 5%. Sequencing was done on a sample of blood. The receptor source for this set is a woman aged 18-29 years in good health. Each CDR3 is given with its conserved first and last residue. The D gene is left open where the match is weak. The size field is filled for only some rows; it gives once, few, many or a size class.

>.|TRBV15|TRBJ2-1|few
CATRKLPSAYNEQFF
TGTGCCACCAGGAAACTTCCTAGCGCCTACAATGAGCAGTTCTTC
>.|TRBV11-2|TRBJ2-7|.
CASSPATGRNEQYF
TGTGCCAGCAGCCCCGCAACAGGGCGGAATGAGCAGTACTTC
>.|TRBV7-2|TRBJ1-2|few
CASSVKGPFYGYTF
TGTGCCAGCAGCGTGAAGGGTCCTTTCTATGGCTACACCTTC
>TRBD1|TRBV29-1|TRBJ1-1|.
CSAALQGDTEAFF
TGCAGCGCCGCACTACAGGGGGACACTGAAGCTTTCTTT
>.|TRBV20-1|TRBJ1-4|.
CSARLGAANEKLFF
TGCAGTGCTAGATTGGGGGCGGCTAATGAAAAACTGTTTTTT
>TRBD2|TRBV3-1|TRBJ2-5|few
CASSQEYRREFSQETQYF
TGTGCCAGCAGCCAAGAATACAGGCGGGAGTTCTCCCAAGAGACCCAGTACTTC
>TRBD1|TRBV9|TRBJ1-2|few
CASSKQGSNYGYTF
TGTGCCAGCAGCAAACAGGGGTCTAACTATGGCTACACCTTC
>.|TRBV27|TRBJ2-7|.
CASSLGSGMVYEQYF
TGTGCCAGCAGTTTAGGGTCAGGTATGGTCTACGAGCAGTACTTC
>.|TRBV10-3|TRBJ1-1|once
CAISQTANTEAFF
TGTGCCATTTCACAGACTGCGAACACTGAAGCTTTCTTT
>.|TRBV29-1|TRBJ1-2|few
CSAQPTHYGYTF
TGCAGCGCCCAACCGACACATTATGGCTACACCTTC
>.|TRBV7-2|TRBJ2-3|few
CASSNLGGSTDTQYF
TGTGCCAGCAGCAATCTAGGGGGAAGCACAGATACGCAGTATTTT
>.|TRBV4-3|TRBJ2-5|.
CASSRNNRGNEQYF
TGCGCCAGCAGCCGCAACAATCGGGGGAATGAGCAGTACTTC
>.|TRBV12-3/TRBV12-4|TRBJ2-3|few
CASSLTGVQGTDTQYF
TGTGCCAGCAGTCTTACGGGGGTCCAGGGAACAGATACGCAGTATTTT
>.|TRBV29-1|TRBJ2-7|.
CSVEGPYEQYF
TGCAGCGTTGAGGGCCCCTACGAGCAGTACTTC
>TRBD1|TRBV27|TRBJ1-6|.
CASSRVWTGSSYNSPLHF
TGTGCCAGCAGTCGCGTCTGGACAGGGAGCTCCTATAATTCACCCCTCCACTTT
>.|TRBV4-3|TRBJ2-1|few
CASSQGRSNEQFF
TGCGCCAGCAGCCAAGGCAGGTCTAATGAGCAGTTCTTC
>.|TRBV2|TRBJ1-4|few
CASSGSGVELFF
TGTGCCAGCAGTGGGTCGGGAGTTGAACTGTTTTTT
>.|TRBV4-1|TRBJ1-1|.
CASSHPGDSYLNTEAFF
TGCGCCAGCAGCCACCCGGGGGACTCGTACCTTAACACTGAAGCTTTCTTT
>.|TRBV7-9|TRBJ2-3|few
CASSLALNSDTQYF
TGTGCCAGCAGCTTAGCCCTAAACTCAGATACGCAGTATTTT
>.|TRBV6-2/TRBV6-3|TRBJ2-1|.
CASRRSGRHSYEQFF
TGTGCCAGCAGGAGATCGGGACGTCACTCCTACGAGCAGTTCTTC
>TRBD2|TRBV9|TRBJ2-3|few
CASTVTSGGTDTQYF
TGTGCCAGCACCGTTACTAGCGGGGGCACAGATACGCAGTATTTT
>TRBD1|TRBV20-1|TRBJ2-7|few
CSARDRRGIYEQYF
TGCAGTGCTAGAGATCGCAGGGGGATCTACGAGCAGTACTTC
>.|TRBV28|TRBJ1-5|few
CASSVAGTFLHQPQHF
TGTGCCAGCAGTGTCGCCGGGACATTTCTTCATCAGCCCCAGCATTTT
>TRBD1|TRBV7-9|TRBJ1-3|.
CASSPDRSGNTIYF
TGTGCCAGCAGCCCGGACAGGTCTGGAAACACCATATATTTT
>TRBD2|TRBV14|TRBJ2-7|few
CASSQVRGVRTSGLSEQYF
TGTGCCAGCAGCCAAGTCCGTGGGGTCCGGACTAGCGGGCTCTCGGAGCAGTACTTC
>.|TRBV7-8|TRBJ1-6|.
CASSVERDSPLHF
TGTGCCAGCAGTGTAGAGAGGGATTCACCCCTCCACTTT
>TRBD2|TRBV4-1|TRBJ2-3|.
CASSQKTSVGDTQYF
TGCGCCAGCAGCCAAAAGACTAGCGTGGGAGATACGCAGTATTTT
>.|TRBV7-8|TRBJ2-7|few
CASSTWTEDYYEQYF
TGTGCCAGCAGCACCTGGACAGAGGATTACTACGAGCAGTACTTC
>TRBD2|TRBV7-2|TRBJ2-1|.
CASSPWGGSYNEQFF
TGTGCCAGCAGCCCTTGGGGGGGGAGCTACAATGAGCAGTTCTTC
>TRBD1|TRBV12-3/TRBV12-4|TRBJ1-2|.
CASSPQPGGGYTF
TGTGCCAGCAGTCCCCAACCAGGGGGGGGCTACACCTTC
>TRBD2|TRBV20-1|TRBJ2-1|few
CSGRLARTNEQFF
TGCAGCGGACGACTAGCGCGCACTAATGAGCAGTTCTTC